The present T cell receptor (beta chain) was sequenced within a study of cytomegalovirus exposure and HLA in healthy donors (dated by TCRdb to about 2017). At the level of the whole study: An earlier analysis of approximately 640 of the donors reported about 290 Gb of sequence data and some 120 million unique TCR beta sequences from roughly 180 million T cells. Typing coverage varied by locus: roughly 620-630 donors for A, B, C, DRB1 and DQB1; about 520 for DQA1; about 590 for DPA1; 450 to 480 for DPB1. The study aimed to test whether signatures of past pathogen exposure could be identified by cataloging public T cell receptors. The genetic ancestry cluster associated with self-reported Caucasian donors included around four fifths of the 350 to 500 genotyped donors. Besides the first cohort of 666 subjects, a separate validation cohort made up of 120 different subjects was used. Roughly five DR-DQ haplotypes were handled as single units for association and clustering, since linkage in the cohort was strong. In a later analysis, previously published TCR beta repertoires from more than 500 donors were re-analyzed and high-resolution HLA genotyping was added so that TCR occurrence patterns could be studied. Using immunosequencing, the study profiled T cell repertoires from 500 to 800 subjects and related those repertoires to cytomegalovirus serostatus. In a later genetic analysis, genome-wide SNP genotypes for about 60% of the 666 donors were used, and that subset was treated as a discovery cohort. Every repertoire in the discovery cohort had been generated on one and the same sequencing platform. The study combined high-throughput TCR immunosequencing, statistical association of individual TCRs with disease status, and machine learning to predict cytomegalovirus infection status. Among around 400 genotyped donors of the cohort, an average of about 240,000 unique TCR beta nucleotide sequences was sequenced per donor, of which about 19% were non-productive. HLA typing included class I and class II loci at four-digit resolution. An earlier analysis of nearly 600 of the donors applied high-throughput TCR beta sequencing to assess whether each TCR beta V gene segment acted as functional or pseudogenic. Donor age, sex, ethnicity and CMV serostatus were collected together with the repertoire data. Around 320 gigabases of sequencing data and approximately 85 million unique TCR sequences were included in an early release covering about 700 HLA-typed donors. The later analysis used no new phenotypic data to find candidate immune exposures, relying instead on TCR beta sequences and their occurrence across donors.

In the case of this clone: The specificity of this receptor is unknown. No base quality information exists; no much larger clone differs at one position.

Overall study outcomes, separate from this receptor: In a later genetic analysis, a missense DCLRE1C variant was associated with V-gene and J-gene trimming of TCR beta chains, and the association was replicated in an independent cohort. Because counts were too low, 15 to 20 rarely observed V segments, including chromosome 9 orphons, were excluded from the earlier analysis of fewer than 650 of the donors. The cohort was sequenced for TCR beta chains only, and without alpha or paired-chain data the features that could be detected were limited. In an earlier analysis of fewer than 750 of the donors, most TCR beta V segments were observed in productive rearrangements about 87% or about 30% of the time, broadly matching IMGT annotations. A later analysis reported that several top co-occurrence clusters appeared linked to parvovirus B19, influenza, CMV and Epstein-Barr virus. Compared with the 666-donor mean, donors in an Asian-associated ancestry cluster had fewer N-insertions in productive TCRs, according to a later genetic analysis. Three of the identified cytomegalovirus-associated TCR beta chains were confirmed in vitro to be specific for cytomegalovirus antigens. Most TCR sequences were observed very rarely across donors, whereas some public TCRs were present in many individuals. In a later analysis, HLA-associated TCR beta chains were found to be more clonally expanded and to have lower generation probabilities than equally common non-associated chains. The classifier was reported to diagnose cytomegalovirus status with high specificity and sensitivity in both the original cohort and the validation cohort. Sequencing depth was assumed to be roughly uniform across donors in the presence/absence analyses, though that assumption may not hold. CMV serostatus was the only immune exposure information available for the cohort. A later analysis found that TCR association rates varied across HLA loci, with DRB1 alleles showing the most associated TCRs and HLA-C alleles the fewest. A cluster of highly shared sequence variants was judged likely to represent a technical artifact of the sequencing pipeline. The study listed 164 TCR beta chains as associated with cytomegalovirus. When HLA alleles, especially DR and DQ, strongly co-occurred, attributing TCR associations to individual alleles was difficult. Specific HLA alleles were associated with roughly 16,000 TCR beta sequences at a false discovery rate of 0.05 in a later analysis. A further reported finding was that TCR beta sequences accurately predicted the HLA-A and HLA-B alleles for most subjects in the first cohort. Linkage disequilibrium might explain the correlated functional status among segregating V segments, but an unknown experimental factor could not be ruled out. Most CMV-associated TCR beta chains appeared to be HLA-restricted in a later analysis, and the HLA associations seemed to be driven largely by CMV exposure. Because some donors lacked HLA typing at each locus, the association tests relied only on the typed subset. According to the authors, the approach could potentially be generalized to other disease states and immunological phenotypes.

The cohort was made up of several hundred healthy bone marrow donors. At the time of sampling, all cohort members were nominally healthy, though unrecorded immune exposures were likely present. The donor was CMV seronegative and belonged to the group of around 400 seronegative cohort members. Every donor gave a peripheral blood sample, and the peripheral blood mononuclear cells from that sample were used for TCR beta sequencing. Genomic DNA extraction from the blood cell samples was performed with the Qiagen DNeasy Blood Extraction Kit. Library preparation used the immunoSEQ multiplex PCR assay. A mixture of 60 forward primers for TCR Vbeta segments and 13 reverse primers for TCR Jbeta segments was used in the multiplex PCR. Amplification of the CDR3 region of rearranged TCR beta genes was performed with a multiplex PCR assay on genomic DNA. Amplified TCR beta libraries were sequenced as 87-base-pair reads on the Illumina HiSeq System. The study's processing was this. Across the 666 repertoires, a later analysis counted some 80 million unique TCR beta chains, approximately 10 million of which were shared by at least two donors. Raw reads were error-corrected and collapsed into unique sequences by a nearest-neighbor algorithm in which closely related sequences were merged to remove PCR and sequencing errors. Alignment of CDR3 sequences to IMGT reference sequences was used to assign V, D and J gene segments. For a sequence to be retained, a match of at least six nucleotides was required to both a V gene segment and a J gene segment. Rearrangements were classified as productive when the CDR3 lacked stop codons and remained in frame with V and J, and all other rearrangements were classified as non-productive. Following IMGT convention, CDR3 was defined as the stretch from the second conserved V-encoded cysteine up to the conserved J-encoded phenylalanine. Sequences without an unambiguous match to a single V gene segment were excluded from the earlier analysis of 450 to 750 of the donors. An earlier analysis of approximately 590 of the donors classified V segments as functional when productive rearrangements were above 56.7% and as segregating when the standard deviation between donors was above 5%. A statistical classification framework was built to diagnose cytomegalovirus status from the catalog of TCR beta chain sequences. In a later analysis, TCR nucleotide sequences were compared against IMGT/GENE-DB human TR gene sequences so that V and J genes could be assigned. In a later analysis, CDR3 sequences and most-parsimonious VDJ recombination scenarios were assigned using the TCRdist pipeline. In a later analysis, each TCR beta chain was defined by its CDR3 amino acid sequence together with its V-gene family, and reads lacking a unique V-gene family were excluded. A later analysis removed 592 highly shared, low-generation-probability nucleotide sequences to deal with suspected cross-contamination and a sequencing artifact. In a later analysis, a clonal expansion index for each public chain was calculated from normalized within-repertoire ranks of inferred template counts. A later analysis computed generation probabilities with a VDJ recombination model fitted to out-of-frame rearrangements, and checked the results against IGoR. In a later analysis, TCR-TCR, TCR-HLA and TCR-CMV co-occurrence was scored with hypergeometric tests, and a repertoire-size bias correction was applied to TCR pairs. To estimate false discovery rates, a later analysis permuted the HLA or CMV assignments 20 times. In a later analysis, co-occurring TCRs were grouped using DBSCAN, and TCRdist sequence similarity was added for clustering within HLA-allele-positive subsets. Repertoires with fewer than 30,000 or more than 120,000 public chains, plus five repertoires with anomalous nucleotide sharing, were excluded from co-occurrence clustering. In TCRdb, the immuneACCESS table is reduced to in-frame sequences with V and J assigned. These tables do not hold every clone; where another copy was compared, an unresolved V gene accounts for under half, and the others remain unexplained. V and J calls and clone size are as listed in that table; D and trimming were resolved from the DNA. Present in this sample are under 150,000 clones, about 80% of which were seen just once. About 1.7% of the sample goes to the ten largest clones.

Sequenced material: PBMCs. The clonotype was recovered from a man aged 18 to 29 in good health and CMV-seronegative.

At the DNA level, the sequence is TGTGCCAGCAGTGAACAGGGAGGCAACACTGAAGCTTTCTTT. Its amino acids are CASSEQGGNTEAFF. This sequence uses TRBV2 and TRBJ1-1, and possibly TRBD1, on 5 matching bases. V sheds 2 bases and J sheds 2 bases, leaving 9 bases between their ends. Via the germline V gene, CDR1 is SNHLY and CDR2 FYNNEI. The cysteine opens and the phenylalanine closes a CDR3 of 14 amino acids. Solely the CDR3 DNA is kept, with 42 bases framed from the first base.